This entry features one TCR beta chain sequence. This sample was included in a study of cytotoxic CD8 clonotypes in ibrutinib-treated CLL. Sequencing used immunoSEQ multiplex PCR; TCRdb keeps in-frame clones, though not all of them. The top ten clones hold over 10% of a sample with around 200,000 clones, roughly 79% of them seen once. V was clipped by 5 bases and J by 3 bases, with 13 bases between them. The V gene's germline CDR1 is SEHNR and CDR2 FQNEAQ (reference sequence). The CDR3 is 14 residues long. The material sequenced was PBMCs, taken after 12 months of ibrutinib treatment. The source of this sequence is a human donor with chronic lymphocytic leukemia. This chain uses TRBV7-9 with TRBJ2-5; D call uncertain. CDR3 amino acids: CASSLGDEKETQYF. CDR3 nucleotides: TGTGCCAGCAGCCTCGGCGACGAGAAAGAGACCCAGTACTTC.